This T cell receptor beta chain was identified in a study of radiation and T cells in renal cell carcinoma. Points on this clone: No antigen is known for it.

This sample's time point: blood 4 weeks post-SBRT, at nephrectomy. Treatment: 15 Gy SBRT to primary tumor, nephrectomy 4 weeks later. Radiation-treated patients gave blood at baseline, week 2 and week 4. Deletions cut 2 bases from V and 8 bases from J, with 9 bases between. CDR3 length equals 12 residues. Germline V gives CDR1 MNHEY, CDR2 SVGAGI. General observations from the study: From baseline, blood top tumor clonotypes peaked at 2 weeks post-radiation.

Sequenced by immunoSEQ multiplex PCR; TCRdb stores in-frame clones only, minus some. Among some 150,000 clones, around nine tenths were seen once, and the ten largest hold 15% to 20%. This material consisted of blood, taken from a patient whose treatment included radiotherapy and nephrectomy. This clonotype originated in a woman in her forties or fifties with renal cell carcinoma. This chain connects TRBV6-5 to TRBJ1-1; tentatively, D is TRBD1 (6 bases). This chain's CDR3 is CASSYTGWEAFF. CDR3 in DNA: TGTGCCAGCAGTTACACAGGGTGGGAAGCTTTCTTT.